This T cell receptor beta chain was sequenced during a study of T cell repertoires in cytomegalovirus infection. TCRdb used MiXCR to reprocess the reads, holding one entry per CDR3 protein. The table has 45,000 to 55,000 distinct CDR3 sequences, 20% to 25% seen once; the top ten hold about 90%. This clonotype has at least ten counts. Its antigen is currently unknown. V was trimmed by 0 bases and J by 1 base, leaving 6 bases between them. Germline CDR1 SGHVS, CDR2 FQNEAQ. The CDR3 totals 14 residues. The sample here was CD8+ T cells from cultured PBMCs, taken from culture after CMV antigen stimulation. The TCR was taken from a human donor in good health (CMV status not recorded). Some clones in this sample may be carry-over from other donors' samples. The chain recombines TRBV7-8 with TRBJ1-1; no clear D gene. CDR3 sequence (DNA): TGTGCCAGCAGCTTAGCCGACGGGAACACTGAAGCTTTCTTT. Amino acid sequence: CASSLADGNTEAFF.